This TCR beta chain came from a study of radiation and T cells in renal cell carcinoma. Time point reported: baseline pretreatment blood. Treatment indicated: 15 Gy SBRT to primary tumor, nephrectomy 4 weeks later. Trimming took off 3 bases at V and 2 bases at J, with 13 bases between the two ends. Germline V CDR1 and CDR2: LNHDA, SQIVND (reference sequence). This CDR3 region has 15 residues. Sequencing used immunoSEQ multiplex PCR; TCRdb keeps in-frame clones, though not all of them. This sample has tens of thousands of clones, with approximately 80% found just once. Study conclusions and caveats: Baseline intratumoral clonotype presence is unknown without pretreatment biopsies. From baseline, blood top tumor clonotypes peaked at 2 weeks post-radiation.

Note on this clone: Its antigen is unknown.

This receptor was taken from a man aged 60 to 75 with renal cell carcinoma. The sequencing here drew on blood, taken from a patient whose treatment included radiotherapy and nephrectomy. The chain links TRBV19 to TRBJ2-5; D not certain. The CDR3 protein is CASSMLSSSQETQYF. The CDR3 DNA is TGTGCCAGTAGTATGTTATCGTCCTCTCAAGAGACCCAGTACTTC.